Sequencing of this TCR beta chain was carried out in a study of Ad26.COV2.S vaccination and SARS-CoV-2 variants. The germline CDR1 and CDR2 sequences are SEHNR and FQNEAQ (reference sequence). The CDR3 covers 15 residues. Trimming took off 1 base at V and 8 bases at J, with 15 bases between the two ends. Broader study findings: After vaccination, reports described spike-specific CD8+ and CD4+ T cell responses as showing substantial breadth. Assessments of TCR breadth and depth may have underestimated the total T cell responses.

Documented treatment: over 15 received Ad26.COV2.S at low or high dose, single or two shots; about 5 received placebo; per-sample allocation not given. At day 63 after the first vaccine or placebo injection, samples were drawn. A Boston adult aged 18-55 years was the donor. Assay used: immunoSEQ multiplex PCR; TCRdb lists only in-frame clones, some missing. The data hold more than 300,000 clones, with 70% to 90% observed a single time. On this clone: Its specificity is unknown.

The starting material was peripheral blood, obtained in a trial of Ad26.COV2.S vaccine versus placebo. The chain links TRBV7-9 to TRBJ2-1, with D tentatively TRBD2 (7 bases). This TCR was sampled from a person aged 18-65 years who received the Ad26.COV2.S COVID-19 vaccine or a placebo. The CDR3 loop reads CASSLGGGRTDEQFF. The CDR3 DNA reads as TGTGCCAGCAGCTTAGGCGGGGGCCGTACGGATGAGCAGTTCTTC.